What follows is one T cell receptor beta chain and its context. Antigen specificity is unknown. The length of the CDR3 is 13 residues. The V gene's germline CDR1 is LNHDA and CDR2 SQIVND (reference sequence). V was pared by 8 bases and J by 0 bases, with 10 bases between. The source of the sample is a study of cytomegalovirus exposure and HLA in healthy donors. General observations from the study: In a later analysis, HLA-associated beta chains showed higher expansion and lower generation probabilities than comparable chains.

Vbeta (60) and Jbeta (13) primers were used in the PCR. Assay: immunoSEQ multiplex PCR; the TCRdb copy retains only in-frame clones and omits some. The sample has approximately 120,000 clones; the top ten hold more than 1%. Sequencing used PBMCs. This rearrangement joins TRBV19 to TRBJ1-1; no clear D gene. This TCR came from a man aged 18 to 30 in good health and CMV-seronegative. CDR3 amino acids: CASEGRMNTEAFF. CDR3 DNA sequence: TGTGCCAGTGAAGGCAGGATGAACACTGAAGCTTTCTTT.